The rows below give T cell receptor beta chains drawn from one sample of a study of blood T cell repertoires in COVID-19. Clones were read by immunoSEQ multiplex PCR, and TCRdb kept only the in-frame ones, dropping some. Of roughly 34,000 clones listed, approximately 85% are singletons. The specimen was peripheral blood. Every receptor here comes from a man aged 80 or over with active COVID-19. CDR3s include the opening cysteine and the closing phenylalanine or tryptophan. The D gene is left open where the match is weak. The listing skips clone size in some rows; elsewhere it reads once, few, many or a size class.

v_gene: TRBV6-6
j_gene: TRBJ1-2
abundance: -
d_gene: TRBD1
CDR3nt: TGTGCCAGCACCCAGGCAGGGGGCGAGGATAACTATGGCTACACCTTC
CDR3aa: CASTQAGGEDNYGYTF

v_gene: TRBV6-5
j_gene: TRBJ2-7
abundance: -
d_gene: -
CDR3nt: TGCCGGACGGACACCGGCTACGAGCAGTACTTC
CDR3aa: CRTDTGYEQYF

v_gene: TRBV6-2/TRBV6-3
j_gene: TRBJ1-2
abundance: once
d_gene: -
CDR3nt: TGTGCCAGCAGTTACTCTAGCCCCCCTAGCGGCTACACCTTC
CDR3aa: CASSYSSPPSGYTF

v_gene: TRBV19
j_gene: TRBJ2-1
abundance: -
d_gene: TRBD2
CDR3nt: TGTGCCAGTAGCCCGGGACTAGCGGGGGTTCGCACCTACAATGAGCAGTTCTTC
CDR3aa: CASSPGLAGVRTYNEQFF

v_gene: TRBV18
j_gene: TRBJ2-7
abundance: -
d_gene: -
CDR3nt: TGTGCCAGCTCACGGCCCCCCTCTGGGCAGTACTTC
CDR3aa: CASSRPPSGQYF

v_gene: TRBV25-1
j_gene: TRBJ1-4
abundance: -
d_gene: -
CDR3nt: TGTGCCAGCAGTGACTGGGGGGAGTGGGCAACTAATGAAAAACTGTTTTTT
CDR3aa: CASSDWGEWATNEKLFF

v_gene: TRBV4-2
j_gene: TRBJ2-5
abundance: -
d_gene: TRBD1
CDR3nt: TGTGCCAGCAGCCACTATGGGACAGGGGTAGAGACCCAGTACTTC
CDR3aa: CASSHYGTGVETQYF

v_gene: TRBV5-1
j_gene: TRBJ1-4
abundance: -
d_gene: TRBD1
CDR3nt: TGCGCCAGCAGCTATAATACCCAGGGGGCAAATGAAAAACTGTTTTTT
CDR3aa: CASSYNTQGANEKLFF

v_gene: TRBV5-1
j_gene: TRBJ2-3
abundance: -
d_gene: -
CDR3nt: TGCGCCAGCAGCTTGAGGGGTCTTGCCACAGATACGCAGTATTTT
CDR3aa: CASSLRGLATDTQYF

v_gene: TRBV5-1
j_gene: TRBJ2-7
abundance: -
d_gene: TRBD2
CDR3nt: TGCGCCAGCAGCTTGACTAGCGGGGGGCTGTACGAGCAGTACTTC
CDR3aa: CASSLTSGGLYEQYF

v_gene: TRBV6-6
j_gene: TRBJ1-5
abundance: -
d_gene: -
CDR3nt: TGTGCCAGCAGCTCGTTGTCGGCGACTCATCAGCCCCAGCATTTT
CDR3aa: CASSSLSATHQPQHF

v_gene: TRBV5-1
j_gene: TRBJ2-3
abundance: -
d_gene: TRBD2
CDR3nt: TGCGCCAGCAGCTCCACACTAGCGGGGCGCACAGATACGCAGTATTTT
CDR3aa: CASSSTLAGRTDTQYF

v_gene: TRBV6-6
j_gene: TRBJ2-7
abundance: -
d_gene: -
CDR3nt: TGTGCCAGCAGTCACGGGGCAGGGGCGAGGGGAGTCTACGAGCAGTACTTC
CDR3aa: CASSHGAGARGVYEQYF

v_gene: TRBV18
j_gene: TRBJ2-5
abundance: -
d_gene: TRBD2
CDR3nt: TGTGCCAGCTCACTTTCGAGGACTAGCGGACAAGAGACCCAGTACTTC
CDR3aa: CASSLSRTSGQETQYF

v_gene: TRBV7-2
j_gene: TRBJ2-4
abundance: once
d_gene: TRBD1
CDR3nt: TGTGCCAGCAGCCCCGACAGGGGGCGAGCAAGAAACATTCAGTACTTC
CDR3aa: CASSPDRGRARNIQYF

v_gene: TRBV20-1
j_gene: TRBJ1-2
abundance: -
d_gene: -
CDR3nt: TGCAGTGCTAGTAACGGGAAGAACTATGGCTACACCTTC
CDR3aa: CSASNGKNYGYTF

v_gene: TRBV7-2
j_gene: TRBJ2-5
abundance: -
d_gene: TRBD1
CDR3nt: TGTGCCAGCAGCCAGGACAGGTCCAAGACCCAGTACTTC
CDR3aa: CASSQDRSKTQYF

v_gene: TRBV27
j_gene: TRBJ2-7
abundance: -
d_gene: -
CDR3nt: TGTGCCAGCAGTTCCCCGTTATCTTACGAGCAGTACTTC
CDR3aa: CASSSPLSYEQYF

v_gene: TRBV5-6
j_gene: TRBJ2-7
abundance: medium-sized
d_gene: TRBD1
CDR3nt: TGTGCCAGCAGCCCCAGGCAGGGGGCAGTAAGCGAGCAGTACTTC
CDR3aa: CASSPRQGAVSEQYF

v_gene: TRBV7-3
j_gene: TRBJ2-3
abundance: -
d_gene: TRBD2
CDR3nt: TGTGCCAGCAGCTTAAACCGGGGAGGGACAGATACGCAGTATTTT
CDR3aa: CASSLNRGGTDTQYF

v_gene: TRBV29-1
j_gene: TRBJ1-6
abundance: -
d_gene: -
CDR3nt: TGCAGCGCCAGGGGATCCTATAATTCACCCCTCCACTTT
CDR3aa: CSARGSYNSPLHF

v_gene: TRBV7-2
j_gene: TRBJ2-7
abundance: -
d_gene: -
CDR3nt: TGTGCCAGCAGCTTAGGCAGGGGACTATACGAGCAGTACTTC
CDR3aa: CASSLGRGLYEQYF

v_gene: TRBV7-2
j_gene: TRBJ2-1
abundance: once
d_gene: -
CDR3nt: TGTGCCAGCAGCCCCCGAGGGCTCGCAGAGCAGTTCTTC
CDR3aa: CASSPRGLAEQFF

v_gene: TRBV2
j_gene: TRBJ2-2
abundance: -
d_gene: TRBD1
CDR3nt: TGTGCCAGCACCGTTGGACAGGGAATCACCGGGGAGCTGTTTTTT
CDR3aa: CASTVGQGITGELFF

v_gene: TRBV28
j_gene: TRBJ1-1
abundance: -
d_gene: -
CDR3nt: TGTGCCAGCAGTTTGGAGAATCAGCGGGCTTTCTTT
CDR3aa: CASSLENQRAFF

v_gene: TRBV10-3
j_gene: TRBJ2-3
abundance: once
d_gene: TRBD2
CDR3nt: TGTGCCATCCGGAACCAGCTAGCGGGGGGGGCGGATACGCAGTATTTT
CDR3aa: CAIRNQLAGGADTQYF

v_gene: TRBV10-3
j_gene: TRBJ1-2
abundance: -
d_gene: -
CDR3nt: TGTGCCATCAGCGAAAGGACAGATTACTATGGCTACATCTTC
CDR3aa: CAISERTDYYGYIF

v_gene: TRBV5-5
j_gene: TRBJ2-5
abundance: -
d_gene: -
CDR3nt: TGTGCCAGCAGCTTACTAGCTCCAGAGACCCAGTACTTC
CDR3aa: CASSLLAPETQYF